Given below is one TCR beta chain in context. Single viable CD3+CD4+CD8-CD45RO+ cells were sorted as the memory CD4+ T cells. The sample belongs to a study of memory CD4+ T cells and cytomegalovirus serostatus. Authors' data handling: Out-of-frame sequences were removed, leaving 2,000,000 or so distinct TCRbeta sequences. Using immunoSEQ multiplex PCR, the repertoire was profiled, and TCRdb retains in-frame clones only, with some absent. Clonal size and the V and J genes are those of that table, whereas D and trimming came from the DNA. In the table there are some 41,000 clones, about 82% of which are singletons. The material sequenced was memory CD4+ T cells from blood. The TCR comes from an adult in good health and CMV-seronegative.

The CDR3 DNA is TGTGCCTGGAGAGATACAGGCTTCGGGGAGCGAAACATTCAGTACTTC. This gives the protein CAWRDTGFGERNIQYF. The chain employs TRBV30 and TRBJ2-4; D might be TRBD1 or TRBD2, each matching 5 bases. CDR1 and CDR2 from the germline V gene are GTSNPN and SVGIG (reference sequence). This CDR3 is 16 amino acids long. Trimming removed 3 bases at V and 6 bases at J, with 21 bases between. Together with reference TRBV30 and TRBJ2-4, the CDR3 gives the full variable domain: SQTIHQWPATLVQPVGSPLSLECTVEGTSNPNLYWYRQAAGRGLQLLFYSVGIGQISSEVPQNLSASRPQDRQFILSSKKLLLSDSGFYLCAWRDTGFGERNIQYFGAGTRLSVL.